A single sample gave rise to the 10 T cell receptor beta chains below, sequenced in a study of T cell responses to AZD1222 COVID-19 vaccine. Measured with immunoSEQ multiplex PCR; TCRdb has only the in-frame clones, and not every one. The data show over 140,000 clones, around 90% seen once. The specimen was peripheral blood, collected on day 0 of AZD1222 vaccination. These receptors came from an adult in good health.

The chain joins TRBV4-1 to TRBJ2-3; 7 positions match TRBD2. With V trimmed by 4 bases and J by 3 bases, 10 bases remained unmatched. Germline V CDR1 and CDR2: MGHRA, YSYEKL. The CDR3 runs to 16 residues. The DNA of the CDR3 is TGCGCCAGCAGCCTACCGACTAGCAGTCCTACAGATACGCAGTATTTT. It specifies CASSLPTSSPTDTQYF.

This clone was observed once. The gene calls are TRBV3-1 (or the pseudogene TRBV3-2) and TRBJ1-6; a weak D match, TRBD1 (5 bases). Trimming stripped 2 bases from V and 9 bases from J, with 17 bases between. CDR1 and CDR2 from the germline V gene are LGHDT and YNNKEL (reference sequence). This CDR3 is built from 16 residues. CDR3 residues: CASSQFYYRRGSPLHF. Written as DNA, the CDR3 is TGTGCCAGCAGCCAATTTTATTACAGGCGAGGTTCACCCCTCCACTTT.

V gene TRBV4-2 combines with J gene TRBJ2-1; D is undetermined. CDR3 length: 15 amino acids. V was shortened by 1 base and J by 0 bases, with 7 bases between the two germline ends. Per germline, CDR1 LGHNA and CDR2 YNFKEQ. The CDR3 nucleotides read TGTGCCAGCAGCCAAGCGGAGAGCTCCTACAATGAGCAGTTCTTC. Translation: CASSQAESSYNEQFF.

The J gene is TRBJ2-2, the V gene TRBV28; 8 bases map to TRBD1. CDR1 is MDHEN, CDR2 SYDVKM, per germline. This CDR3 is 16 amino acids long. V lost 7 bases to trimming and J lost 1 base; unmatched junction nucleotides: 8. In DNA, the CDR3 is TGTGCCAGCACCTTGCAGGGGGCGCAGAACACCGGGGAGCTGTTTTTT. Its translation: CASTLQGAQNTGELFF.

The genes are TRBV5-1 and TRBJ2-3; 7 bases fit TRBD2. CDR3 length: 15 amino acids. Germline values: CDR1 SGHRS, CDR2 YFSETQ. V trimming: 0 bases; J trimming: 4 bases; junction bases outside the gene matches: 5. The CDR3 coding sequence is TGCGCCAGCAGCTTGGGACTAGCAACCCCAGATACGCAGTATTTT. Amino acids: CASSLGLATPDTQYF. Full variable domain (remainder filled in from reference TRBV5-1 and TRBJ2-3): KAGVTQTPRYLIKTRGQQVTLSCSPISGHRSVSWYQQTPGQGLQFLFEYFSETQRNKGNFPGRFSGRQFSNSRSEMNVSTLELGDSALYLCASSLGLATPDTQYFGPGTRLTVL.

The rearrangement links TRBV7-2 to TRBJ2-3, with TRBD2 as a possible D gene (6 bases). The CDR3 runs to 14 residues. Germline CDR1 SGHTA, CDR2 FQGNSA. With 5 bases removed from V and 0 bases from J, the gap between germline ends came to 9 bases. The chain's CDR3 is CASSTGTSTDTQYF. For the CDR3, the DNA is TGTGCCAGCAGCACCGGGACTAGCACAGATACGCAGTATTTT.

This rearrangement joins TRBV5-1 to TRBJ1-1; unclear D gene. CDR1 is SGHRS, CDR2 YFSETQ, per germline. V gave up 0 bases and J gave up 3 bases, with 9 bases separating them. There are 14 residues in the CDR3. CDR3 amino acids: CASSLAARDTEAFF. The CDR3 nucleotides are TGCGCCAGCAGCTTGGCTGCGAGGGACACTGAAGCTTTCTTT. Complete variable domain (other parts from reference TRBV5-1 and TRBJ1-1): KAGVTQTPRYLIKTRGQQVTLSCSPISGHRSVSWYQQTPGQGLQFLFEYFSETQRNKGNFPGRFSGRQFSNSRSEMNVSTLELGDSALYLCASSLAARDTEAFFGQGTRLTVV.

The rearrangement links TRBV28 to TRBJ1-5; D remains ambiguous. There are 15 residues in the CDR3. Trimming took 6 bases from V and 3 from J, leaving 15 bases between them. From germline, CDR1 is MDHEN and CDR2 SYDVKM. The CDR3, as DNA: TGTGCCAGCAGGCGAGGGAGATACGCCAATCAGCCCCAGCATTTT. Amino acids: CASRRGRYANQPQHF.

The chain links TRBV19 to TRBJ2-7; 9 bases are shared with TRBD1. The CDR3 is 13 amino acids. V was pared by 5 bases and J by 5 bases, with 4 bases of the junction left unmatched. Germline V gene sequence: CDR1 LNHDA, CDR2 SQIVND (reference sequence). The CDR3 sequence is CASSADRGDEQYF. In DNA, the CDR3 is TGTGCCAGTAGTGCGGACAGGGGAGACGAGCAGTACTTC.

This clone was found once. V is TRBV19 and J is TRBJ2-5, with D perhaps matching TRBD1 or TRBD2 (6 bases each). The CDR3 has 18 residues. Germline V gene sequence: CDR1 LNHDA, CDR2 SQIVND (reference sequence). The V end lost 1 base, the J end lost 0 bases, and 18 bases lay between the germline ends. CDR3 sequence: CASSIGRGADPYQETQYF. The CDR3 DNA is TGTGCCAGTAGTATAGGGAGGGGGGCAGACCCGTACCAAGAGACCCAGTACTTC.